These T cell receptor beta chains were read from a single sample in a study of T cells in narcolepsy. TCRdb keeps only in-frame clones here, not all; method: immunoSEQ multiplex PCR. The repertoire holds about 24,000 clones, with approximately 62% as singletons. The sample consisted of memory (CD45RA-) CD4+ T cells from blood. Receptors originate from a human donor in good health. CDR3s include the opening cysteine and the closing phenylalanine or tryptophan. A D gene is named only where the DNA matches it firmly. Clone size is shown for a subset of rows, as once, few, many or a class of expanded clone.

clone size	J gene	V gene	D gene	CDR3 protein	CDR3 DNA
NA	TRBJ2-7	TRBV28	NA	CASSPTFQRGGQGYEQYF	TGTGCCAGCAGCCCAACGTTTCAAAGGGGGGGCCAGGGATACGAGCAGTACTTC
NA	TRBJ1-2	TRBV11-2	NA	CASSLDSRAVYGYTF	TGTGCCAGCAGCTTAGATAGCCGGGCAGTATATGGCTACACCTTC
NA	TRBJ1-5	TRBV28	NA	CASNFRLPGRDQPQHF	TGTGCCAGCAATTTTCGGCTTCCGGGGCGCGATCAGCCCCAGCATTTT
NA	TRBJ2-7	TRBV5-1	TRBD2	CASSLSAGGGFDEQYF	TGCGCCAGCAGCTTGAGTGCGGGGGGCGGGTTCGACGAGCAGTACTTC
medium-sized	TRBJ1-2	TRBV2	NA	CASTESLVLNYGYTF	TGTGCCAGCACCGAATCTTTAGTACTTAACTATGGCTACACCTTC
few	TRBJ1-5	TRBV10-3	NA	CASARDSSNQPQHF	TGTGCCAGCGCCCGGGACTCTAGCAATCAGCCCCAGCATTTT
NA	TRBJ2-7	TRBV9	NA	CASSVDSGAYEQYF	TGTGCCAGCAGCGTAGACAGCGGAGCTTACGAGCAGTACTTC
NA	TRBJ2-2	TRBV19	NA	CASSTGENTGELFF	TGTGCCAGTAGTACAGGGGAGAACACCGGGGAGCTGTTTTTT
NA	TRBJ2-1	TRBV2	NA	CASSLAGAVGEFF	TGTGCCAGCAGTTTAGCCGGGGCGGTAGGGGAGTTCTTC
NA	TRBJ2-3	TRBV27	TRBD2	CASSPRTSGGIDTQYF	TGTGCCAGCAGTCCCAGGACTAGCGGGGGGATAGATACGCAGTATTTT
NA	TRBJ2-3	TRBV27	NA	CATGDTQYF	TGTGCCACCGGGGATACGCAGTATTTT
NA	TRBJ2-3	TRBV28	NA	CASSSRRGTDTQYF	TGTGCCAGCAGTTCCCGCAGGGGAACAGATACGCAGTATTTT
NA	TRBJ2-2	TRBV7-6	NA	CASKEVLHTGELFF	TGTGCCAGCAAGGAGGTCCTCCACACCGGGGAGCTGTTTTTT
few	TRBJ2-2	TRBV10-2	TRBD2	CASKGSGSRELFF	TGCGCCAGCAAAGGTAGCGGGAGTAGGGAGCTGTTTTTT
NA	TRBJ1-5	TRBV4-2	NA	CASSQDQNQPQHF	TGTGCCAGCAGCCAAGATCAAAATCAGCCCCAGCATTTT
NA	TRBJ1-6	TRBV7-8	NA	CASSFSTGTVSSPLHF	TGTGCCAGCAGCTTCTCCACAGGGACCGTTAGTTCACCCCTCCACTTT
NA	TRBJ1-2	TRBV6-1	NA	CASRLTDLYGYTF	TGTGCCAGCAGACTGACGGATCTCTATGGCTACACCTTC
NA	TRBJ2-7	TRBV18	NA	CASSPQASQGAQYF	TGTGCCAGCTCACCACAAGCGTCACAAGGTGCGCAGTACTTC
NA	TRBJ2-5	TRBV5-1	NA	CASSLGAGETQYF	TGCGCCAGCAGCTTGGGGGCAGGGGAGACCCAGTACTTC
NA	TRBJ1-4	TRBV5-1	NA	CASSLAGQRGEKLFF	TGCGCCAGCAGCTTGGCCGGCCAAAGGGGTGAAAAACTGTTTTTT
few	TRBJ2-2	TRBV2	NA	CASSEAGNTGELFF	TGTGCCAGCAGTGAGGCGGGGAACACCGGGGAGCTGTTTTTT
NA	TRBJ1-4	TRBV4-3	TRBD1	CASSQAPGQGMEKLFF	TGCGCCAGCAGCCAAGCGCCGGGACAGGGGATGGAAAAACTGTTTTTT
NA	TRBJ2-3	TRBV5-6	TRBD1	CASRGGTGRGAQYF	TGTGCCAGCAGGGGCGGGACAGGAAGAGGTGCGCAGTATTTT
NA	TRBJ1-2	TRBV6-1	NA	CASLEDYGYTF	TGTGCCAGCCTTGAAGACTATGGCTACACCTTC
few	TRBJ2-7	TRBV7-9	NA	CASSLVSRRREQYF	TGTGCCAGCAGCTTAGTTTCCCGAAGAAGGGAGCAGTACTTC
NA	TRBJ2-5	TRBV6-1	NA	CASSSDWVQETQYF	TGTGCCAGCAGCTCTGATTGGGTCCAAGAGACCCAGTACTTC
NA	TRBJ2-3	TRBV30	NA	CAWSPSTSTDTQYF	TGTGCCTGGAGCCCCAGCACTAGCACAGATACGCAGTATTTT
NA	TRBJ2-2	TRBV21-1	NA	CASSKSVLAGGNTGELFF	TGTGCCAGCAGCAAGTCCGTTTTAGCGGGAGGAAACACCGGGGAGCTGTTTTTT
NA	TRBJ1-2	TRBV28	NA	CASSSDSFYGYTF	TGTGCCAGCAGTTCGGACAGCTTCTATGGCTACACCTTC
NA	TRBJ2-7	TRBV4-1	NA	CASSQLVGLGVEYF	TGCGCCAGCAGCCAATTAGTCGGTCTGGGGGTAGAGTACTTC
NA	TRBJ1-5	TRBV9	NA	CASSSRLKGESNQPQHF	TGTGCCAGCAGCTCCCGGTTGAAGGGGGAGAGCAATCAGCCCCAGCATTTT
few	TRBJ2-1	TRBV11-2	TRBD2	CASRLSSGNNEQFF	TGTGCCAGCAGACTATCTAGCGGGAATAATGAGCAGTTCTTC
NA	TRBJ2-1	TRBV10-3	TRBD2	CAIGGLAGAGDEQFF	TGTGCCATCGGGGGTTTAGCGGGGGCCGGGGATGAGCAGTTCTTC
few	TRBJ2-1	TRBV5-1	TRBD2	CASSELAGATNEQFF	TGCGCCAGCAGCGAACTAGCGGGAGCCACCAATGAGCAGTTCTTC
NA	TRBJ1-2	TRBV5-5	NA	CASSSRGYYGYTF	TGTGCCAGCAGCTCTAGGGGGTACTATGGCTACACCTTC
NA	TRBJ1-2	TRBV5-5	NA	CASSREGNYGYTF	TGTGCCAGCAGCCGGGAAGGTAACTATGGCTACACCTTC
few	TRBJ2-3	TRBV2	NA	CASSDDENTQYF	TGTGCCAGCAGTGATGACGAAAATACGCAGTATTTT
few	TRBJ2-7	TRBV6-1	TRBD2	CASRLAGGGYEQYF	TGTGCCAGCAGATTAGCGGGAGGGGGCTACGAGCAGTACTTC
NA	TRBJ2-5	TRBV5-1	NA	CASSQGLGETQYF	TGCGCCAGTTCACAGGGTCTTGGGGAGACCCAGTACTTC
few	TRBJ1-2	TRBV7-2	NA	CASSLDRLGGYTF	TGTGCCAGCAGCTTAGACAGGCTAGGTGGCTACACCTTC
once	TRBJ1-1	TRBV5-1	NA	CASSLDGMNTEAFF	TGCGCCAGCAGCTTGGACGGGATGAACACTGAAGCTTTCTTT
few	TRBJ1-1	TRBV21-1	NA	CASTGVTEAFF	TGTGCCAGCACCGGGGTCACTGAAGCTTTCTTT
few	TRBJ1-1	TRBV5-1	NA	CASSLGRTREAFF	TGCGCCAGCAGCTTGGGGAGGACTAGGGAAGCTTTCTTT
NA	TRBJ1-4	TRBV2	NA	CASSERRVTNEKLFF	TGTGCCAGCAGTGAAAGGAGGGTCACTAATGAAAAACTGTTTTTT
few	TRBJ1-1	TRBV5-6	NA	CASSLRQTRGAFF	TGTGCCAGCAGCTTGCGTCAGACCCGGGGTGCTTTCTTT
NA	TRBJ1-2	TRBV6-6	TRBD1	CASSYSGEGAGYTF	TGTGCCAGCAGTTACTCAGGGGAGGGGGCCGGCTACACCTTC
medium-sized	TRBJ2-4	TRBV6-1	NA	CASSEGRPTKNIQYF	TGTGCCAGCAGTGAGGGGAGGCCGACCAAAAACATTCAGTACTTC
NA	TRBJ1-5	TRBV19	NA	CASSAGRTEIDSNQPQHF	TGTGCCAGTAGTGCAGGGCGGACGGAGATAGATAGCAATCAGCCCCAGCATTTT
NA	TRBJ2-7	TRBV15	NA	CATSRDRERQYF	TGTGCCACCAGCAGAGATCGGGAGAGGCAGTACTTC
NA	TRBJ1-1	TRBV7-9	NA	CASSWDTNTEAFF	TGTGCCAGCAGCTGGGACACGAACACTGAAGCTTTCTTT
NA	TRBJ2-2	TRBV6-6	TRBD2	CASSPRTSGHTGELFF	TGTGCCAGCAGTCCGAGGACTAGCGGGCACACCGGGGAGCTGTTTTTT
once	TRBJ2-5	TRBV7-9	NA	CASSPRLRQGGGETQYF	TGTGCCAGCAGCCCCCGACTAAGACAGGGAGGAGGAGAGACCCAGTACTTC
NA	TRBJ2-5	TRBV5-1	TRBD2	CASSFRAGGETQYF	TGCGCCAGCAGCTTTCGAGCGGGAGGAGAGACCCAGTACTTC
NA	TRBJ2-3	TRBV28	NA	CASKDDTQYF	TGTGCCAGCAAGGACGATACGCAGTATTTT
NA	TRBJ2-2	TRBV4-2	TRBD2	CASSQELAGGRTGELFF	TGTGCCAGCAGCCAAGAACTAGCGGGAGGTCGGACCGGGGAGCTGTTTTTT
NA	TRBJ2-1	TRBV29-1	TRBD1	CSVQKGTGVNEQFF	TGCAGCGTGCAAAAGGGGACAGGGGTCAATGAGCAGTTCTTC
NA	TRBJ2-7	TRBV6-5	NA	CASMRPGQPEQYF	TGTGCCAGCATGAGACCCGGGCAGCCCGAGCAGTACTTC